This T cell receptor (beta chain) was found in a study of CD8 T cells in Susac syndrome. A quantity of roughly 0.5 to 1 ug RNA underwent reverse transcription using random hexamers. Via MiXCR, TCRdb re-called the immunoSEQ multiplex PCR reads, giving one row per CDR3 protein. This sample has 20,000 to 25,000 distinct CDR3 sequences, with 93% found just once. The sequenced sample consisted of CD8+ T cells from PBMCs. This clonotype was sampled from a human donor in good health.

The CDR3 DNA reads as TGTGCCAGCAGCTCACTAGACCCGGGTGGCTACACCTTC. Amino acid sequence: CASSSLDPGGYTF. The chain carries TRBV7-2 and TRBJ1-2; no clear D. The CDR3 is 13 residues long. V dropped 4 bases and J dropped 7 bases, with 13 bases sitting between them. Per the germline V gene, CDR1 is SGHTA and CDR2 is FQGNSA.